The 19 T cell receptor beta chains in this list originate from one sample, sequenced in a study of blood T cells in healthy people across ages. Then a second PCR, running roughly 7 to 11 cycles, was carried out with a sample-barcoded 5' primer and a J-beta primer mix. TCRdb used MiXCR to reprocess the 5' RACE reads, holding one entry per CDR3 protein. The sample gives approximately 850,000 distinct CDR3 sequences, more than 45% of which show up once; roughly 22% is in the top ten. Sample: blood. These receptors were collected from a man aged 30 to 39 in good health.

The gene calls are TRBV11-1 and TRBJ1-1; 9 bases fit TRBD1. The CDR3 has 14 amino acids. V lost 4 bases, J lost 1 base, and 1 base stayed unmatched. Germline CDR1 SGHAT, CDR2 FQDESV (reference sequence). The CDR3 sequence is CASSSTGGNTEAFF. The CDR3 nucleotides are TGTGCCAGCAGCTCGACAGGGGGGAACACTGAAGCTTTCTTT. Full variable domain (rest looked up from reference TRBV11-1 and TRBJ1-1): EAEVAQSPRYKITEKSQAVAFWCDPISGHATLYWYRQILGQGPELLVQFQDESVVDDSQLPKDRFSAERLKGVDSTLKIQPAELGDSAMYLCASSSTGGNTEAFFGQGTRLTVV.

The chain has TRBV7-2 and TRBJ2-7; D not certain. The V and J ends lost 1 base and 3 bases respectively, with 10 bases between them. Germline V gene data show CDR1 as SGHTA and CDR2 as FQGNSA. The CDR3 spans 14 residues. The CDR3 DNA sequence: TGTGCCAGCAGCTTAGACCCACAGCACTACGAGCAGTACTTC. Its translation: CASSLDPQHYEQYF.

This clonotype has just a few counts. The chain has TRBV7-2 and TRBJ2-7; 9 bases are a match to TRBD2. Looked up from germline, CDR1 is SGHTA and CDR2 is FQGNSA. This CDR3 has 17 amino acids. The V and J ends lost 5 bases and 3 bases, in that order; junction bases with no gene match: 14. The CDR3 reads CASSLISIAGARYEQYF. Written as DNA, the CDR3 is TGTGCCAGCAGCCTGATAAGCATAGCGGGGGCCCGCTACGAGCAGTACTTC.

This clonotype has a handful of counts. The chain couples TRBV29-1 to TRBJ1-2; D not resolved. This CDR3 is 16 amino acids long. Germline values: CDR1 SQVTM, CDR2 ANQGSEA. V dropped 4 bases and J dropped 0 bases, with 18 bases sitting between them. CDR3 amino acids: CSVVFRTKYTNYGYTF. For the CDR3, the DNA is TGCAGCGTTGTGTTCAGAACTAAGTATACTAACTATGGCTACACCTTC.

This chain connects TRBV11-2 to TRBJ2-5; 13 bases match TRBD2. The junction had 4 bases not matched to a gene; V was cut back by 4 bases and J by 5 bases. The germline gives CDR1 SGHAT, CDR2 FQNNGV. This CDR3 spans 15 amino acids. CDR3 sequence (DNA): TGTGCCAGCAGCTCGACTAGCGGGGGGCTGGAGACCCAGTACTTC. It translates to CASSSTSGGLETQYF.

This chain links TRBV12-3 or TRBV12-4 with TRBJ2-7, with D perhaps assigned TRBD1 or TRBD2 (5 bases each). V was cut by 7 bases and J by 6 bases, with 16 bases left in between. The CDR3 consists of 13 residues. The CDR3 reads CASKNFGTIEQYF. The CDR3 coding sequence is TGTGCCAGCAAGAACTTCGGGACGATCGAGCAGTACTTC.

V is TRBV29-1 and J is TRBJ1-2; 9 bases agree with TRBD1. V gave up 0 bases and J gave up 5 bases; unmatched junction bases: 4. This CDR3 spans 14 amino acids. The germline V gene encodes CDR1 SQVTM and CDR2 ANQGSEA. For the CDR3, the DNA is TGCAGCGTTGAAGATCAGGGGACAGGGTATGGCTACACCTTC. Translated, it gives CSVEDQGTGYGYTF. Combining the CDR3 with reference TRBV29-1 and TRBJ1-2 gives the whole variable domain SAVISQKPSRDICQRGTSLTIQCQVDSQVTMMFWYRQQPGQSLTLIATANQGSEATYESGFVIDKFPISRPNLTFSTLTVSNMSPEDSSIYLCSVEDQGTGYGYTFGSGTRLTVV.

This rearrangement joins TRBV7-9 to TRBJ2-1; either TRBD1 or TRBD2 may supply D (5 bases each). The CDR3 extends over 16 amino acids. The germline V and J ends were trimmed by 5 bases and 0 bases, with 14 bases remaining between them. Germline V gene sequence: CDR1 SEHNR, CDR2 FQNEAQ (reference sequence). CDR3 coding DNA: TGTGCCAGCAGCCCCCAGGTGGGACGCTCCTACAATGAGCAGTTCTTC. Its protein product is CASSPQVGRSYNEQFF. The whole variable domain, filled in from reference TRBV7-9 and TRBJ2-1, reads DTGVSQNPRHKITKRGQNVTFRCDPISEHNRLYWYRQTLGQGPEFLTYFQNEAQLEKSRLLSDRFSAERPKGSFSTLEIQRTEQGDSAMYLCASSPQVGRSYNEQFFGPGTRLTVL.

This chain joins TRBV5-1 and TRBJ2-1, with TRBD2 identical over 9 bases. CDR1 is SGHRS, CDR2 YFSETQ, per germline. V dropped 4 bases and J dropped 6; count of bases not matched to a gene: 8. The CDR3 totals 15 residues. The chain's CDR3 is CASSPRVAGVNEQFF. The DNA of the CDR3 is TGCGCCAGCAGCCCCCGGGTAGCGGGAGTCAATGAGCAGTTCTTC. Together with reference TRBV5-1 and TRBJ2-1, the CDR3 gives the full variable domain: KAGVTQTPRYLIKTRGQQVTLSCSPISGHRSVSWYQQTPGQGLQFLFEYFSETQRNKGNFPGRFSGRQFSNSRSEMNVSTLELGDSALYLCASSPRVAGVNEQFFGPGTRLTVL.

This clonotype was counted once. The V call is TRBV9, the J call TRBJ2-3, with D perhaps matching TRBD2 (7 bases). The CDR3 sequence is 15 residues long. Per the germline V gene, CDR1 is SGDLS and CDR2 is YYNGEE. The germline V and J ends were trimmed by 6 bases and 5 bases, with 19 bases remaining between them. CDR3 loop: CASIRGGGQGDTQYF. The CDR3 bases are TGTGCCAGCATCCGGGGAGGGGGTCAGGGAGATACGCAGTATTTT.

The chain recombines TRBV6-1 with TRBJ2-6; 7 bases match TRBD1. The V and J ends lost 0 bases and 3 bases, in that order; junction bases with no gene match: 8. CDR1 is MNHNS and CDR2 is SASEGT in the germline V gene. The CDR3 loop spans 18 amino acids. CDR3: CASSEAVGDRIGANVLTF. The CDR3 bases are TGTGCCAGCAGTGAAGCTGTGGGGGACAGAATTGGGGCCAACGTCCTGACTTTC.

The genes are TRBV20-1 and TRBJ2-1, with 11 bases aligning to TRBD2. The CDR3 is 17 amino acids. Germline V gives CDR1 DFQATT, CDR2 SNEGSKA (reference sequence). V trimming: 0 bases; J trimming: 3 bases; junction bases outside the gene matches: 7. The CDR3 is CSARDQSSGRYYNEQFF. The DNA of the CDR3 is TGCAGTGCTAGAGATCAGTCTAGCGGGAGGTACTACAATGAGCAGTTCTTC.

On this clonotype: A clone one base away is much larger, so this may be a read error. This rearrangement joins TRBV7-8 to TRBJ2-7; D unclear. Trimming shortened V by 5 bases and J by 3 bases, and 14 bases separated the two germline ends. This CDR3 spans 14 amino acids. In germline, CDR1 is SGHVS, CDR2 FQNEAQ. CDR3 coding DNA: TGTGCCAGCAGCGATCGGGCCGAAAACTACGAGCAGTACTTC. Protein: CASSDRAENYEQYF.

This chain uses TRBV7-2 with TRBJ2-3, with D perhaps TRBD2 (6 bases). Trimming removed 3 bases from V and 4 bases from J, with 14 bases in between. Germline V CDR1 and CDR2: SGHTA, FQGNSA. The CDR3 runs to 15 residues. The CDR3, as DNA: TGTGCCAGCAGCTTTGACCCGGCTAGCGCAGATACGCAGTATTTT. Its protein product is CASSFDPASADTQYF.

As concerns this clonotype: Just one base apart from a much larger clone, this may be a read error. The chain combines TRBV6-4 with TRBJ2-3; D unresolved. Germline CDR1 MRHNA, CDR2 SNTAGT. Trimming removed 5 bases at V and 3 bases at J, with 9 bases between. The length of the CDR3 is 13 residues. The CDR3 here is CASSHNRTDTQYF. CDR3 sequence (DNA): TGTGCCAGCAGTCACAATCGGACAGATACGCAGTATTTT.

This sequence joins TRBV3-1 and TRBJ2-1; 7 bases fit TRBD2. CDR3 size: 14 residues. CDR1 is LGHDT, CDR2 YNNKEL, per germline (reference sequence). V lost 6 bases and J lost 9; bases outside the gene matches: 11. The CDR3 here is CASSYSGTGGEQFF. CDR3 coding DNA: TGTGCCAGCAGTTACAGCGGGACGGGGGGTGAGCAGTTCTTC.

The CDR3 spells CSARNPTSPEPQHF. CDR3 sequence (DNA): TGCAGTGCTAGAAACCCTACCAGTCCAGAGCCCCAGCATTTT. V is TRBV20-1 and J is TRBJ1-5; no firm D call. The CDR3 extends over 14 amino acids. Germline V CDR1 and CDR2: DFQATT, SNEGSKA (reference sequence). V was cut by 2 bases and J by 8 bases, with 16 bases left in between.

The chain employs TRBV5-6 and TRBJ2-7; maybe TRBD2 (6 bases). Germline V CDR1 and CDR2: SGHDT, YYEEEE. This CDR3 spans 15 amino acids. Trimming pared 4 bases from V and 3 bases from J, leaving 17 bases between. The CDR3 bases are TGTGCCAGCAGCAACCTAGCGAGGACTCACTACGAGCAGTACTTC. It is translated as CASSNLARTHYEQYF.

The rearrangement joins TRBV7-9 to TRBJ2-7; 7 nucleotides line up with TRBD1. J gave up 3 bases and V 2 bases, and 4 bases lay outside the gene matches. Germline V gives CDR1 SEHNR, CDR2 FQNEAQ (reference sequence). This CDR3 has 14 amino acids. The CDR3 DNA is TGTGCCAGCAGCTTACTCTCAGGGGGCTACGAGCAGTACTTC. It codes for CASSLLSGGYEQYF. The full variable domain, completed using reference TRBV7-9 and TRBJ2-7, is DTGVSQNPRHKITKRGQNVTFRCDPISEHNRLYWYRQTLGQGPEFLTYFQNEAQLEKSRLLSDRFSAERPKGSFSTLEIQRTEQGDSAMYLCASSLLSGGYEQYFGPGTRLTVT.